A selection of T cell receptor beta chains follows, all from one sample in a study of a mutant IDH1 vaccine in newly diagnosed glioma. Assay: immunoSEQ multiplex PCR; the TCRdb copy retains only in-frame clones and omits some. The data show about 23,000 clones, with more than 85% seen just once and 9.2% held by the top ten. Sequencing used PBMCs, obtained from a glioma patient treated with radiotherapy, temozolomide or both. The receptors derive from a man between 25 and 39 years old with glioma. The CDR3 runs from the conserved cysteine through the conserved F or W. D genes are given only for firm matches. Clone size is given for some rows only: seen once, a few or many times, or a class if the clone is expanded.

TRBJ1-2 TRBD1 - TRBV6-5 CASSTTGGSGYTF TGTGCCAGCAGTACCACAGGGGGGTCTGGCTACACCTTC
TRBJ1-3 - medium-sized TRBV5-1 CASSPGHGQGNTIYF TGCGCCAGCAGCCCCGGACACGGGCAGGGGAACACCATATATTTT
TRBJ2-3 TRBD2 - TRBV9 CASSFLAGRTDTQYF TGTGCCAGCAGCTTTCTAGCGGGGCGCACAGATACGCAGTATTTT
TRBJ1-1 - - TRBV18 CASLGQLNTEAFF TGTGCCAGCTTAGGACAATTGAACACTGAAGCTTTCTTT
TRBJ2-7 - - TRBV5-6 CASSLWASYEQYF TGTGCCAGCAGCTTGTGGGCTTCCTACGAGCAGTACTTC
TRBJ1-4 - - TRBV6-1 CAISTGHRNEKLFF TGTGCCATCTCGACCGGGCACAGGAATGAAAAACTGTTTTTT
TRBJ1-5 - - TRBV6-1 CASTGDKGRNQPQHF TGTGCCAGTACGGGGGACAAGGGTCGGAATCAGCCCCAGCATTTT
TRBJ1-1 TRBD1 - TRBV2 CASSYDRAATEAFF TGTGCCAGCAGTTACGACAGGGCAGCCACTGAAGCTTTCTTT
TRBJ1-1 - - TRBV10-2 CASSTQYTEAFF TGCGCCAGCAGTACACAGTACACTGAAGCTTTCTTT
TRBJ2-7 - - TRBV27 CASRVRDSSYEQYF TGTGCCAGCAGGGTTAGAGACAGCTCCTACGAGCAGTACTTC
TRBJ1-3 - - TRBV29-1 CSALGSGNTIYF TGCAGCGCCCTGGGCTCTGGAAACACCATATATTTT
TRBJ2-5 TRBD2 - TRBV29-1 CSAYTAGEGEQYF TGCAGCGCCTATACAGCGGGAGAGGGGGAGCAGTACTTC
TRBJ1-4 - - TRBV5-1 CASSWDGWELFF TGCGCCAGCAGCTGGGACGGGTGGGAACTGTTTTTT
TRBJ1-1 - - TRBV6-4 CASSALRGALSGTEAFF TGTGCCAGCAGTGCCCTCCGGGGGGCATTATCGGGGACTGAAGCTTTCTTT
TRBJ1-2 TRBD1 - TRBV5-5 CASSPRDSSISLGYGYTF TGTGCCAGCAGCCCCCGGGACAGTTCTATCTCACTAGGCTATGGCTACACCTTC
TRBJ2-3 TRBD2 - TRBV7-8 CASSLRAGPAPSLDF TGTGCCAGCAGCTTAAGAGCGGGGCCTGCTCCCAGTTTGGATTTT
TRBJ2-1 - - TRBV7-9 CASSLAGISYNEQFF TGTGCCAGCAGCTTAGCAGGGATCTCCTACAATGAGCAGTTCTTC
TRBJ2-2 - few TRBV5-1 CASSLEAAGELFF TGCGCCAGCAGCTTGGAAGCAGCCGGGGAGCTGTTTTTT
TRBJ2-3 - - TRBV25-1 CASSLGIHSTDTQYF TGTGCCAGCAGTTTGGGCATCCATAGCACAGATACGCAGTATTTT
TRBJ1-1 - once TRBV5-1 CASSLAGWATEAFF TGCGCCAGCAGCTTAGCAGGGTGGGCCACTGAAGCTTTCTTT
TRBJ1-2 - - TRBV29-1 CSVPRDYGYTF TGCAGCGTTCCCAGGGACTATGGCTACACCTTC
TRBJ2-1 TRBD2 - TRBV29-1 CSVGNTGTSGNEQFF TGCAGCGTTGGGAATACCGGGACTAGCGGCAATGAGCAGTTCTTC
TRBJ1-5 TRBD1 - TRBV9 CASSVETGGVQPQHF TGTGCCAGCAGCGTAGAGACAGGGGGCGTGCAGCCCCAGCATTTT
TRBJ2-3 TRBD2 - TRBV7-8 CASSLPLAGGLGGTDTQYF TGTGCCAGCAGCTTGCCCCTAGCGGGAGGGCTAGGGGGCACAGATACGCAGTATTTT
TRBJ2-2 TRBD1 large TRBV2 CASSPGTGSLRDTGELFF TGTGCCAGCAGCCCCGGGACAGGGTCCTTACGGGACACCGGGGAGCTGTTTTTT
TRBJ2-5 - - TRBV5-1 CASSESETQYF TGCGCCAGCAGCGAAAGCGAGACCCAGTACTTC
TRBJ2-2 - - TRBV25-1 CASSRYTNTGELFF TGTGCCAGCAGTCGGTACACGAACACCGGGGAGCTGTTTTTT
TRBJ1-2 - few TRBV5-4 CASSPFTEAGGYTF TGTGCCAGCAGCCCATTTACCGAGGCGGGTGGCTACACCTTC
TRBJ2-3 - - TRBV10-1 CASSEQAGSTDTQYF TGCGCCAGCAGCGAACAAGCGGGTAGCACAGATACGCAGTATTTT
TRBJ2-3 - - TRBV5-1 CASSPRGASTDTQYF TGCGCCAGCAGCCCACGGGGGGCTAGCACAGATACGCAGTATTTT
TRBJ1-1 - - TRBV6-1 CASSDGGNTREAFF TGTGCCAGCAGTGACGGGGGGAACACTCGAGAAGCTTTCTTT
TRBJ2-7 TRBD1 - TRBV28 CASSSTSDRSYEQYF TGTGCCAGCAGTTCCACCTCGGACAGGTCCTACGAGCAGTACTTC
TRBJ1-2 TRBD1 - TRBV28 CASSGTGGYYGYTF TGTGCCAGCAGTGGGACAGGGGGTTACTATGGCTACACCTTC
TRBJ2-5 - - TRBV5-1 CASSKTVQETQYF TGCGCCAGCAGCAAGACAGTACAAGAGACCCAGTACTTC
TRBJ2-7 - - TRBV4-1 CASSRLGPSNEQYF TGCGCCAGCAGCCGATTGGGGCCTTCCAACGAGCAGTACTTC